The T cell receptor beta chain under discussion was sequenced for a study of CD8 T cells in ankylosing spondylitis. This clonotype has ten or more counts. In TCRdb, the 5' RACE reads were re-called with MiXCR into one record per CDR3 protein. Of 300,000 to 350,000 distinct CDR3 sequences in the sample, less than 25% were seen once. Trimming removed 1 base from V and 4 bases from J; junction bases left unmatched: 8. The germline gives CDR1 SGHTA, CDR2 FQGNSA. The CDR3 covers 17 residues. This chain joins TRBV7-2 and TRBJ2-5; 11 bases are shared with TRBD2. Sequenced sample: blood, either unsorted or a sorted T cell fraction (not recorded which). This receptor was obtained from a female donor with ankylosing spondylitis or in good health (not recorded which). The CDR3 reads CASSLGGLAVVGETQYF. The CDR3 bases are TGTGCCAGCAGCTTAGGGGGACTAGCGGTGGTGGGAGAGACCCAGTACTTC.